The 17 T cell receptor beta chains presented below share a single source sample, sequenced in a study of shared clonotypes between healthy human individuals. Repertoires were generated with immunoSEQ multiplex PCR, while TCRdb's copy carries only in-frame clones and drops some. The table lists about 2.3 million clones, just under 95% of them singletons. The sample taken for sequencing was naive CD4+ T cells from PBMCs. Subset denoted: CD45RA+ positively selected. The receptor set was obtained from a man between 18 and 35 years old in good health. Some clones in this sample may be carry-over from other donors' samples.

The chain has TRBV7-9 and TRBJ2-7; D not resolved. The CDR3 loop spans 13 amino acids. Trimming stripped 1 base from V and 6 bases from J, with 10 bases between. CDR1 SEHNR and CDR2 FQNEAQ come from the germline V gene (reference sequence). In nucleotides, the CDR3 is TGTGCCAGCAGCTTAGACTTGGCAGGCGAGCAGTACTTC. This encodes CASSLDLAGEQYF.

CDR3 amino acids: CASSPGVGPYGGELFF. In DNA, the CDR3 is TGTGCCAGCAGCCCCGGCGTAGGGCCGTATGGCGGGGAGCTGTTTTTT. This chain links TRBV5-4 with TRBJ2-2; D is uncertain. V was cut by 4 bases and J by 7 bases, with 20 bases left in between. Per the germline V gene, CDR1 is SGHNT and CDR2 is YYREEE (reference sequence). This CDR3 region has 16 residues.

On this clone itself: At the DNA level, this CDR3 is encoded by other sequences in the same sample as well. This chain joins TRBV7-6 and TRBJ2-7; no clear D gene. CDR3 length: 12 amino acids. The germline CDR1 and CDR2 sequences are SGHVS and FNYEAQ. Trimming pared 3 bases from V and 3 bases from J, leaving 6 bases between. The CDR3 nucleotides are TGTGCCAGCAGCTTGACGGGCTACGAGCAGTACTTC. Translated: CASSLTGYEQYF.

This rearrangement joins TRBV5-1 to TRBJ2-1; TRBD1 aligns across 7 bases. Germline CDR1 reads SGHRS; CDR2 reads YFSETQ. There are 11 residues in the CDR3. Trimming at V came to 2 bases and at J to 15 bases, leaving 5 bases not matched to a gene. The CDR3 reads CASSLDRDPFF. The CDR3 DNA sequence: TGCGCCAGCAGCTTAGACAGGGATCCGTTCTTC.

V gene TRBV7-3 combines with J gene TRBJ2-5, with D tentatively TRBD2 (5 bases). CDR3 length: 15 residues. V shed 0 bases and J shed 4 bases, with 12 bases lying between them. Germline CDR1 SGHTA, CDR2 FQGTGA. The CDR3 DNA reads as TGTGCCAGCAGCTTAACGTCACTAGGTACAGAGACCCAGTACTTC. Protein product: CASSLTSLGTETQYF.

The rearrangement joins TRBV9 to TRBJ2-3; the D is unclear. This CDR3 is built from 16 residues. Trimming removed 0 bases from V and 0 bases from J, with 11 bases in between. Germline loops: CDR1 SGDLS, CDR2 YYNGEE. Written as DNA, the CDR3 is TGTGCCAGCAGCGTAGATGGGTCCTTGAGCACAGATACGCAGTATTTT. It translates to CASSVDGSLSTDTQYF.

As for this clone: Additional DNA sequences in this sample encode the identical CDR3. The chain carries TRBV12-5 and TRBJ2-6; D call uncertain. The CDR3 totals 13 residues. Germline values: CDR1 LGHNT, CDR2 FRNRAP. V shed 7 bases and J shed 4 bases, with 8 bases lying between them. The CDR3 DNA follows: TGTGCTAGTGCCTTATCCGGGGCCAACGTCCTGACTTTC. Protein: CASALSGANVLTF.

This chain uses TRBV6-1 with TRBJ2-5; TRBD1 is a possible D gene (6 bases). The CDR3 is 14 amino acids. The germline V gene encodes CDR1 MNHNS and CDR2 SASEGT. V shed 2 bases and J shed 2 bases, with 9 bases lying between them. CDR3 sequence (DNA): TGTGCCAGCAGTGAACAGGGGAGACAAGAGACCCAGTACTTC. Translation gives CASSEQGRQETQYF.

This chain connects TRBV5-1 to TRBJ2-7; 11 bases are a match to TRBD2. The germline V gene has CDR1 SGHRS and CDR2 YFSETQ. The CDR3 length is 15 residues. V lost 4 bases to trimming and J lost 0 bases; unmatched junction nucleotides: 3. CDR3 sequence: CASSTTSGSSYEQYF. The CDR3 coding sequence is TGCGCCAGCAGCACAACTAGCGGGAGCTCCTACGAGCAGTACTTC.

The CDR3 region has the DNA TGCAGCGTTGAACAAGGGAGCCGCACTGAAGCTTTCTTT. Translation: CSVEQGSRTEAFF. The chain employs TRBV29-1 and TRBJ1-1; no reliable D call. V gave up 2 bases and J gave up 4 bases, with 11 bases separating them. The germline V gene has CDR1 SQVTM and CDR2 ANQGSEA. The CDR3 has 13 residues.

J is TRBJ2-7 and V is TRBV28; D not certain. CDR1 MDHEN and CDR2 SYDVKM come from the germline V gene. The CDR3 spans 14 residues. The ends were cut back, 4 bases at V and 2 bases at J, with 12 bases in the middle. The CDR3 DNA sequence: TGTGCCAGCAGTTCCCCGGACGGAGCCTACGAGCAGTACTTC. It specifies CASSSPDGAYEQYF.

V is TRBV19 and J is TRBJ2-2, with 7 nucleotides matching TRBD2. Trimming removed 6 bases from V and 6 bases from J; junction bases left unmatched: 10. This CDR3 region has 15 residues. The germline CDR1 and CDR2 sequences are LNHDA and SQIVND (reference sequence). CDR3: CASRQGGSNAGELFF. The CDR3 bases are TGTGCCAGTAGACAAGGCGGGAGCAATGCCGGGGAGCTGTTTTTT.

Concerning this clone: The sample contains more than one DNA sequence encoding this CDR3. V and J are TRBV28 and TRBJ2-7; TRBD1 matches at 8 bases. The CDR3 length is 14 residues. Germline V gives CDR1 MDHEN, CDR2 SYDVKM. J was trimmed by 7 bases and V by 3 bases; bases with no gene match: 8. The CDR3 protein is CASSFRQGAREQYF. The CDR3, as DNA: TGTGCCAGCAGTTTTCGCCAGGGGGCGCGAGAGCAGTACTTC.

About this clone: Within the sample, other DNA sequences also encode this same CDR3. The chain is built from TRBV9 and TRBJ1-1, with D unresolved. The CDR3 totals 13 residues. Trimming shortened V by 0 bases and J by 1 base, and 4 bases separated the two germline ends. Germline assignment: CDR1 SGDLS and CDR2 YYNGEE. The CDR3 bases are TGTGCCAGCAGCGTAGCTGCGAACACTGAAGCTTTCTTT. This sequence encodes CASSVAANTEAFF.

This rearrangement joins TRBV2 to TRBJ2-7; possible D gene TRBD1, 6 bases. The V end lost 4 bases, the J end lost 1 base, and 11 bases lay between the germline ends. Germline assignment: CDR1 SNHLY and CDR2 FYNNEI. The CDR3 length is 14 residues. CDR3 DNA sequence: TGTGCCAGCAGTGGGGAACAGGGTTCCTACGAGCAGTACTTC. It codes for CASSGEQGSYEQYF.

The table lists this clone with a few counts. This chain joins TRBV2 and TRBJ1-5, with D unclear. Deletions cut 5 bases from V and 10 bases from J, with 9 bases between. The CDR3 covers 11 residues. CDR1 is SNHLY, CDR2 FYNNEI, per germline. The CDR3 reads CASSLGFPQHF. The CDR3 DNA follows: TGTGCCAGCAGTCTAGGGTTCCCCCAGCATTTT.

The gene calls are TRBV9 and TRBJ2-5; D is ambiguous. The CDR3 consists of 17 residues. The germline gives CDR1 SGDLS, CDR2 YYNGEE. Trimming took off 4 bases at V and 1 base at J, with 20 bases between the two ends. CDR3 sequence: CASSRPDGVPFQETQYF. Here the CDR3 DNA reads TGTGCCAGCAGCCGCCCTGATGGGGTACCCTTCCAAGAGACCCAGTACTTC.